The sequence of this T cell receptor beta chain was determined in a study of CD8 T cells in Susac syndrome. Study-wide background: When their blood was taken, the Susac syndrome patients had either not yet had any therapy, were taking corticosteroids, or were taking intravenous immunoglobulin alone.

Trimming cost V 0 bases and J 0 bases, with 8 bases left between them. Germline CDR1 reads SGDLS; CDR2 reads YYNGEE. The CDR3 is made up of 15 amino acids. Random-hexamer reverse transcription was applied to about 0.45 to 1 ug RNA. TCRdb re-called the immunoSEQ multiplex PCR reads through MiXCR, storing one row per CDR3 protein. The sample records under 150,000 distinct CDR3 sequences, 90% to 97% being singletons. The chain links TRBV9 to TRBJ2-3; D remains unclear. The TCR was taken from a human donor with Susac syndrome. The source material was CD4+ T cells from PBMCs. The CDR3 DNA follows: TGTGCCAGCAGCGTAGATCTCACTAGCACAGATACGCAGTATTTT. Encoded protein: CASSVDLTSTDTQYF.